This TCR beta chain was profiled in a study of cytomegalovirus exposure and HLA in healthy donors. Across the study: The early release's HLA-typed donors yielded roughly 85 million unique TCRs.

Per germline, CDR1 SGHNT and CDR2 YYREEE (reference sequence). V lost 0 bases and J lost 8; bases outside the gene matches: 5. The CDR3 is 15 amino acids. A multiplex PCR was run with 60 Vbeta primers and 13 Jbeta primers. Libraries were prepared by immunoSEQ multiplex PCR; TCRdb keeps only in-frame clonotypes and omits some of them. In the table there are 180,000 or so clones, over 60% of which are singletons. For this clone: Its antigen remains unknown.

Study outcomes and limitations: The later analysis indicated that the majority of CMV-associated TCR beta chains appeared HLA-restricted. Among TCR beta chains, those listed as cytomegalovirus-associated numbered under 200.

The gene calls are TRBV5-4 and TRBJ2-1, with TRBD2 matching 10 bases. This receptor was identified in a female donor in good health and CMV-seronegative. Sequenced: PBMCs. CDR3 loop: CASSLGTSGVYEQFF. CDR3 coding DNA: TGTGCCAGCAGCTTGGGTACTAGCGGGGTCTATGAGCAGTTCTTC.